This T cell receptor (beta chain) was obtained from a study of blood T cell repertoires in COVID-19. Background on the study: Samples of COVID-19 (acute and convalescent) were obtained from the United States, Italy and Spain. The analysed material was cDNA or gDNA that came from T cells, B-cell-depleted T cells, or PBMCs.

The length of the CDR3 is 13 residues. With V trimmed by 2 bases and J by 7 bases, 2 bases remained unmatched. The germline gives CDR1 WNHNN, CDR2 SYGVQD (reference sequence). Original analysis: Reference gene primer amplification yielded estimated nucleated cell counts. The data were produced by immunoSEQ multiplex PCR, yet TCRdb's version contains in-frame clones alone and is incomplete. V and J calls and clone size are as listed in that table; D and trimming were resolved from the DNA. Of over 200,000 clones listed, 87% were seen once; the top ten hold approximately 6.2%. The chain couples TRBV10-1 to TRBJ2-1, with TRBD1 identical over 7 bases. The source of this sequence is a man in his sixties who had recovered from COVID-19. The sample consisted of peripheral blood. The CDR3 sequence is CASSETQGNEQFF. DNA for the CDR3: TGCGCCAGCAGTGAGACACAGGGGAATGAGCAGTTCTTC.